A selection of T cell receptor beta chains follows, all from one sample in a study of T cells in Graves' hyperthyroidism and ophthalmopathy. TCRdb re-called the multiplex PCR reads with MiXCR, one entry per CDR3 protein. The repertoire holds 500,000 to 800,000 distinct CDR3 sequences, with approximately 14% as singletons. The material sequenced was blood. Receptor source: a woman aged 45-65 years with Graves' ophthalmopathy. The CDR3 runs from the conserved cysteine through the conserved F or W. A D gene is named only where the DNA matches it firmly. The listing skips clone size in some rows; elsewhere it reads once, few, many or a size class.

D gene | clone size | J gene | V gene | CDR3 protein | CDR3 DNA
NA | NA | TRBJ1-5 | TRBV7-9 | CASSPSAGQSNQPQHF | TGTGCCAGCAGCCCTTCGGCGGGCCAAAGCAATCAGCCCCAGCATTTT
TRBD1 | many | TRBJ1-4 | TRBV28 | CASKQGGTNEKLFF | TGTGCCAGCAAGCAGGGGGGAACTAATGAAAAACTGTTTTTT
TRBD2 | many | TRBJ2-1 | TRBV7-3 | CASSLVAGGEAEQFF | TGTGCCAGCAGCTTAGTAGCGGGAGGCGAGGCTGAGCAGTTCTTC
NA | few | TRBJ2-2 | TRBV3-1 | CASSKDPQKAYTGELFF | TGTGCCAGCAGCAAAGACCCGCAAAAGGCGTACACCGGGGAGCTGTTTTTT
TRBD1 | few | TRBJ1-4 | TRBV3-1 | CASSQESRTGATNEKLFF | TGTGCCAGCAGCCAAGAGTCCCGGACAGGCGCAACTAATGAAAAACTGTTTTTT
NA | many | TRBJ2-1 | TRBV7-3 | CASSHPPGTPKNEQFF | TGTGCCAGCAGCCACCCTCCCGGGACTCCAAAGAATGAGCAGTTCTTC
NA | many | TRBJ1-1 | TRBV7-8 | CASSLRDWRTNTEAFF | TGTGCCAGCAGCTTAAGGGACTGGCGGACGAACACTGAAGCTTTCTTT
TRBD2 | many | TRBJ2-5 | TRBV27 | CAGSSIYGLAGGPLQETQYF | TGTGCCGGCAGTTCGATTTACGGACTAGCGGGAGGGCCCCTCCAAGAGACCCAGTACTTC
TRBD2 | many | TRBJ2-5 | TRBV18 | CASSPLSSGSRETQYF | TGTGCCAGCTCACCATTGTCTAGCGGGAGCAGAGAGACCCAGTACTTC
TRBD2 | NA | TRBJ2-2 | TRBV10-3 | CAISGLAWPQAGELFF | TGTGCCATCAGCGGACTAGCGTGGCCCCAGGCCGGGGAGCTGTTTTTT
TRBD1 | few | TRBJ2-1 | TRBV11-3 | CASSSPGTAYNEQFF | TGTGCCAGCAGTTCGCCCGGGACAGCATACAATGAGCAGTTCTTC
NA | NA | TRBJ2-2 | TRBV5-1 | CATRGAVNTGELFF | TGCGCCACCCGCGGGGCGGTAAACACCGGGGAGCTGTTTTTT
TRBD1 | many | TRBJ2-7 | TRBV7-2 | CASSKRQGKYYEQYF | TGTGCCAGCAGCAAACGACAGGGGAAATACTACGAGCAGTACTTC
NA | many | TRBJ2-3 | TRBV7-2 | CASSLLRAGTDTQYF | TGTGCCAGCAGCTTACTTAGGGCGGGCACAGATACGCAGTATTTT
TRBD1 | NA | TRBJ1-6 | TRBV29-1 | CSVDKGQGYSPLHF | TGCAGCGTTGACAAGGGACAGGGTTATTCACCCCTCCACTTT
NA | many | TRBJ2-3 | TRBV27 | CASSSRAGVSTDTQYF | TGTGCCAGCAGTAGCCGGGCAGGTGTGAGCACAGATACGCAGTATTTT
NA | NA | TRBJ2-2 | TRBV28 | CVSSLRGSTGELFF | TGTGTCAGCAGTTTAAGGGGGAGTACCGGGGAGCTGTTTTTT
NA | many | TRBJ2-1 | TRBV5-5 | CASSFPDAHNEQFF | TGTGCCAGCAGCTTCCCGGACGCCCACAATGAGCAGTTCTTC
NA | few | TRBJ1-5 | TRBV5-1 | CASTEGWGDQPQHF | TGCGCCAGCACGGAGGGGTGGGGGGATCAGCCCCAGCATTTT
NA | few | TRBJ2-1 | TRBV25-1 | CASSEPLQGPSYNEQFF | TGTGCCAGCAGTGAACCCCTACAGGGCCCCTCTTACAATGAGCAGTTCTTC
TRBD1 | NA | TRBJ2-7 | TRBV7-6 | CASSPGQGIAEQYF | TGTGCCAGCAGCCCGGGACAGGGAATAGCCGAGCAGTACTTC
NA | many | TRBJ2-3 | TRBV7-9 | CASSLRVPDTQYF | TGTGCCAGCAGCTTACGGGTCCCAGATACGCAGTATTTT
TRBD1 | many | TRBJ2-1 | TRBV7-9 | CASSPKGATGGSGQFF | TGTGCCAGCAGCCCAAAGGGGGCGACAGGGGGATCGGGGCAGTTCTTC
NA | NA | TRBJ2-7 | TRBV7-8 | CASSQGTTDEQYF | TGTGCCAGCAGCCAAGGGACCACAGACGAGCAGTACTTC
NA | few | TRBJ2-2 | TRBV12-3/TRBV12-4 | CASSFRRQQKTNTGELFF | TGTGCCAGCAGTTTTCGGAGACAACAGAAGACGAACACCGGGGAGCTGTTTTTT
NA | many | TRBJ2-5 | TRBV7-2 | CASSLYGVGETQYF | TGTGCCAGCAGCTTATATGGGGTCGGAGAGACCCAGTACTTC
TRBD2 | many | TRBJ2-3 | TRBV24-1 | CATSDPPGLAGSDTQYF | TGTGCCACCAGTGACCCGCCGGGACTAGCGGGATCAGATACGCAGTATTTT
NA | few | TRBJ1-2 | TRBV28 | CASSLLGGVNYGYTF | TGTGCCAGCAGTTTATTGGGGGGGGTTAACTATGGCTACACCTTC
NA | many | TRBJ2-5 | TRBV3-1 | CASSPPLGREPQETQYF | TGTGCCAGCAGCCCCCCCCTGGGACGGGAGCCCCAAGAGACCCAGTACTTC
NA | many | TRBJ2-1 | TRBV29-1 | CSVEALRGDYNEQFF | TGCAGCGTTGAGGCTCTGCGGGGAGATTACAATGAGCAGTTCTTC
NA | NA | TRBJ2-5 | TRBV7-9 | CASSLKGWEETQYF | TGTGCCAGCAGCTTGAAGGGATGGGAAGAGACCCAGTACTTC
NA | NA | TRBJ2-3 | TRBV6-1 | CASRIGVSSTDTQYF | TGTGCCAGCAGGATTGGGGTATCTAGCACAGATACGCAGTATTTT
TRBD2 | NA | TRBJ2-1 | TRBV5-4 | CASSRSGNPYNEQFF | TGTGCCAGCAGCCGAAGCGGGAACCCCTACAATGAGCAGTTCTTC
TRBD2 | many | TRBJ2-5 | TRBV19 | CASSIPPEAGGRETQYF | TGTGCCAGTAGTATCCCCCCGGAGGCGGGAGGAAGAGAGACCCAGTACTTC
NA | many | TRBJ2-7 | TRBV7-9 | CASSSTSEQYF | TGTGCCAGCAGCTCCACTAGCGAGCAGTACTTC
TRBD2 | many | TRBJ2-6 | TRBV28 | CASTASGRALGGANVLTF | TGTGCCAGCACCGCTAGCGGGAGGGCCCTTGGTGGGGCCAACGTCCTGACTTTC
TRBD2 | many | TRBJ2-7 | TRBV24-1 | CATSDTLAREQYF | TGTGCCACCAGTGATACACTAGCGCGCGAGCAGTACTTC
TRBD2 | NA | TRBJ2-5 | TRBV15 | CATSARGSGNQETQYF | TGTGCCACCAGCGCTCGGGGTAGCGGGAACCAAGAGACCCAGTACTTC
TRBD2 | few | TRBJ2-1 | TRBV4-3 | CASSQLFGTSSYNEQFF | TGCGCCAGCAGCCAGCTCTTTGGGACTAGCAGCTACAATGAGCAGTTCTTC
NA | NA | TRBJ2-7 | TRBV25-1 | CASAWTEYEQYF | TGTGCCAGCGCCTGGACTGAGTACGAGCAGTACTTC
NA | many | TRBJ2-3 | TRBV7-2 | CASSPAYRVTDTQYF | TGTGCCAGCAGCCCCGCCTACCGGGTGACAGATACGCAGTATTTT
TRBD2 | NA | TRBJ2-7 | TRBV7-8 | CASSASSGGSYEQYF | TGTGCCAGCAGCGCCTCTAGCGGGGGGTCCTACGAGCAGTACTTC
TRBD1 | many | TRBJ2-1 | TRBV5-1 | CASSISPGQADNEQFF | TGCGCCAGCAGCATATCTCCGGGACAGGCTGATAATGAGCAGTTCTTC
TRBD1 | many | TRBJ1-1 | TRBV12-3/TRBV12-4 | CATRTGGTEAFF | TGTGCCACACGGACAGGTGGTACTGAAGCTTTCTTT
NA | many | TRBJ1-6 | TRBV30 | CAWRVGSPLHF | TGTGCCTGGAGGGTTGGCTCACCCCTCCACTTT
NA | few | TRBJ2-7 | TRBV4-2 | CASSQDLRVALQYYEQYF | TGTGCCAGCAGCCAAGATCTTCGTGTGGCGTTACAGTACTACGAGCAGTACTTC
TRBD2 | many | TRBJ2-7 | TRBV7-2 | CASSSFSGSGSYEQYF | TGTGCCAGCAGCTCCTTTAGCGGGAGTGGGTCCTACGAGCAGTACTTC